Only a few counts were recorded for the clone carrying this T cell receptor (beta chain). Its specificity is not known. V was clipped by 4 bases and J by 7 bases, with 7 bases between them. The CDR3 extends over 11 amino acids. Germline CDR1 MDHEN, CDR2 SYDVKM. This entry belongs to a study of blood T cells in healthy people across ages. Overall study results and limits: Greater diversity and more naive CD4+ cells were seen in long-lived donors than in aged donors.

A second about 7 to 12 cycle PCR used barcoded and J-beta primers. TCRdb reprocessed the 5' RACE reads with MiXCR, giving one entry per CDR3 protein. In the table there are approximately 900,000 distinct CDR3 sequences, 48% of which are singletons. The chain joins TRBV28 to TRBJ2-5; D gene uncertain. Source material: blood. The TCR originated in a man aged 30 to 45 in good health. CDR3 sequence reads: CASSWPGTQYF. The CDR3 nucleotides read TGTGCCAGCAGTTGGCCCGGGACCCAGTACTTC.